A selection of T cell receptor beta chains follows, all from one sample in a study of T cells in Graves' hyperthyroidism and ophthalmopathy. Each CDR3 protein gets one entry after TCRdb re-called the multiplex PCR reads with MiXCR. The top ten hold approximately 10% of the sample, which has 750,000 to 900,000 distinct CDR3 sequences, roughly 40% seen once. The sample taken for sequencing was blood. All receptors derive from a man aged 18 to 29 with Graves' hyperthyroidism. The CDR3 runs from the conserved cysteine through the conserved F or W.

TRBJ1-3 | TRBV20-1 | CSAGGGSGMNTIYF
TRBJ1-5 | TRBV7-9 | CASSLQGVGDQPQHF
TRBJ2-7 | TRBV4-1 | CASSPGVNYEQYF
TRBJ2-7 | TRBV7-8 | CASSVRGNYEQYF
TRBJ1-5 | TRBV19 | CASSIGHAGYDQPQHF
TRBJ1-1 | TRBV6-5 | CASNDGQGFSPEAFF
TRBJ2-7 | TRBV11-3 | CASSPLDGHRSYEQYF
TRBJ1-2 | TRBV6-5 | CASTSTLGLGGYTF
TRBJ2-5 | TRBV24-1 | CATSDIRTSGRIETQYF
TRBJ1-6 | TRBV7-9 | CASSLEPVGATDLHF
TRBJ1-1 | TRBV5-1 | CASSLYRVGTEAFF
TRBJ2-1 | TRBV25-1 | CASSEYSGGDNEQFF
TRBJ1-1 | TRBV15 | CATSSSRVGTEAFF
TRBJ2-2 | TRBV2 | CASSTGWNGELFF
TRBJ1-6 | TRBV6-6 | CASSSDRSSYNSPLHF
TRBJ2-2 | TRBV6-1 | CASSERGQGEIGELFF
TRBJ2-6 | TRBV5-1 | CASSLMSSGANVLTF
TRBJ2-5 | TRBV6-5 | CASKALQETQYF
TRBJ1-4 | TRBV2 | CASSEAAANEKLFF
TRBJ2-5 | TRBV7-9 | CASSLALVTSGEETQYF
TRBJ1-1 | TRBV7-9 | CASSSSDTMNTEAFF
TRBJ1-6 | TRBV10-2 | CASGPGQGANSPLHF
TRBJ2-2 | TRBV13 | CASSSSGLAGELFF
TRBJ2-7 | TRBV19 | CASSPRTSPSNEQYF
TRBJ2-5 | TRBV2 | CASSNILQETQYF
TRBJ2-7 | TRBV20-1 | CSARGQELLWENEQYF
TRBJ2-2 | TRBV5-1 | CASSLPTSVNTGELFF
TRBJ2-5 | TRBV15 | CATSGGLTNTPGETQYF
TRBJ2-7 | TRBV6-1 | CASSLSGTGGVEQYF
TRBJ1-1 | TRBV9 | CASSVDIVWPLNTEAFF
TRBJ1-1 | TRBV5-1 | CASRHTGTADLYTEAFF
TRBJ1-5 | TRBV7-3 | CASSQATSTYISNQPQHF
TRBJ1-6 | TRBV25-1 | CASYSPLHF
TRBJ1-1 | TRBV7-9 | CASSLDGVNTEAFF
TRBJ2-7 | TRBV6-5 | CASSYQDGTYEQYF
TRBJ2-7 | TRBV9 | CASSAGGEQYF
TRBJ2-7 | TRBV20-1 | CSAPDGRIPYEQYF
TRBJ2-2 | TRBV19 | CASSITGGNTGELFF
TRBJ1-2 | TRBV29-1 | CSVEDTGAHGYTF
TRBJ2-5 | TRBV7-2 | CASSLRSTQETQYF
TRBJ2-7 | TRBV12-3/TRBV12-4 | CASSLGQVIHEQYF